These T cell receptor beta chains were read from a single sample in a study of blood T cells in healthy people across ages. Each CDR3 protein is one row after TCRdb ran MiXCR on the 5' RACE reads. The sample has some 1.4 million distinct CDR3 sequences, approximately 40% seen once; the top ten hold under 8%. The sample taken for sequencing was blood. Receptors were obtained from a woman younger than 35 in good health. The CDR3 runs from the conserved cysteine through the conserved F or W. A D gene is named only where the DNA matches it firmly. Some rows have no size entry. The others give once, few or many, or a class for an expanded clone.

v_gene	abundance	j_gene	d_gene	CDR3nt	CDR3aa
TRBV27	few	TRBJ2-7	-	TGTGCCAGCAGTTTAGCGGCTGACTACAATGAGCAGTACTTC	CASSLAADYNEQYF
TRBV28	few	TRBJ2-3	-	TGTGCCAGCCTGTCTCGGGGCAAACGACGACCCTACACAGATACGCAGTATTTT	CASLSRGKRRPYTDTQYF
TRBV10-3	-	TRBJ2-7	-	TGTGCCATCAAAGGAGGGGCCAGCGAGGACTTTGCCTACGAGCAGTACTTC	CAIKGGASEDFAYEQYF
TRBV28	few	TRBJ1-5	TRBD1	TGTGCCAGCAGGGGGACAGGAGCCCTTAGCAATCAGCCCCAGCATTTT	CASRGTGALSNQPQHF
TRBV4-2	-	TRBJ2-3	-	TGTGCCAGCAGCCAAGATGTCACTAGCAACAACCGGGGCACAGATACGCAGTATTTT	CASSQDVTSNNRGTDTQYF
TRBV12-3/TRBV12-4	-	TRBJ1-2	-	TGTGCCAGCAGTTCTAGTGGACGGGGGACAAACTATGGCTACACCTTC	CASSSSGRGTNYGYTF
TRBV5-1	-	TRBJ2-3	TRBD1	TGCGCCAGCAGCCTGGAGGGACAGGGAGATACGCAGTATTTT	CASSLEGQGDTQYF
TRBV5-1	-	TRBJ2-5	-	TGCGCCAGCAACGTGAATACCTCGAAGACCCAGTACTTC	CASNVNTSKTQYF
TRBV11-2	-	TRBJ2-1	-	TGTGCCAGCAGCTTAGTTGCCGTAAAACAAGAGACCCAGTTCTTC	CASSLVAVKQETQFF
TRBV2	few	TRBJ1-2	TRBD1	TGTGCCAGCAGGGAACCGACAGGGGGCGCGGGCTACACCTTC	CASREPTGGAGYTF
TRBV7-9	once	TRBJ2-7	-	TGTGCCAGCAGCTTACCCCGGGACACCTACGAGCAGTACTTC	CASSLPRDTYEQYF
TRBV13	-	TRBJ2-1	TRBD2	TGTGCCAGCAGCATTCGGACTAGCTACAATGAGCAGTTCTTC	CASSIRTSYNEQFF
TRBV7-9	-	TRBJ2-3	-	TGTGCCAGCAGCTTCCAACCAGGGGGGAGAGCAGATACGCAGTATTTT	CASSFQPGGRADTQYF
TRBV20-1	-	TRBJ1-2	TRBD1	TGCAGTGCAGCCGGGACAGGGGAGGGCTACACCTTC	CSAAGTGEGYTF
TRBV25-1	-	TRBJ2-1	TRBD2	TGTGCCAGCAGCACCGGGGAGGGCGATGAGCAGTTCTTC	CASSTGEGDEQFF
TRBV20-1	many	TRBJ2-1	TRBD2	TGCAGCTACCGGAGAGCGGCTAGCGGGGACAATGAGCAGTTCTTC	CSYRRAASGDNEQFF
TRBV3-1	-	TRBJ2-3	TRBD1	TGTGCCAGCAGCCCCCTATACGGACAGGGGGCGACAGATACGCAGTATTTT	CASSPLYGQGATDTQYF
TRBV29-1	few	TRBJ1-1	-	TGCAGCGTTGAATTCAGTTACACTGAAGCTTTCTTT	CSVEFSYTEAFF
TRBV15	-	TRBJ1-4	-	TGTGCCACCAGCTCCCACTTGGCAGCCGCAAAACTGTTTTTT	CATSSHLAAAKLFF
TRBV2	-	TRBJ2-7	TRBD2	TGTGCCAGCAGTGAACAAGCGGGGAGGTCCTACGAGCAGTACTTC	CASSEQAGRSYEQYF
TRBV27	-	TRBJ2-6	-	TGTGCCAGCAGGCCCGTCGGATCTGGGGCCAACGCCCTGACTTTC	CASRPVGSGANALTF
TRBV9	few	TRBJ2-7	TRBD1	TGTGCCAGCAGCGCGGGACAGGTCATCTACGAGCAGTACTTC	CASSAGQVIYEQYF
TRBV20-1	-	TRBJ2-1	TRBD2	TGCAGTGCTAGGAGTTCTAGCGGAAGCTCCTACAATGAGCAGTTCTTC	CSARSSSGSSYNEQFF
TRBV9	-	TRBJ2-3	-	TGTGCCAGCAGCGTAGGGCCAAAAGGGGGAGATACGCAGTATTTT	CASSVGPKGGDTQYF
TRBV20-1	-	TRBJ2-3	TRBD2	TGCAGTGCTAGGGCGCCGGGACTAGCGGGTCATACGCAGTATTTT	CSARAPGLAGHTQYF
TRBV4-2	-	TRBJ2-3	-	TGTGCCAGCAGCCAAGGGAGCGCTAGCCCTGATACGCAGTATTTT	CASSQGSASPDTQYF
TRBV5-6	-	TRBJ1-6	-	TGTGCCAGCAGCTGGGATACTAGCAACAATTCACCCCTCCACTTT	CASSWDTSNNSPLHF
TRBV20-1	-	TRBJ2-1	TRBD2	TGCAGTGCTAGAGATCTGGCGGGGGACAATGAGCAGTTCTTC	CSARDLAGDNEQFF
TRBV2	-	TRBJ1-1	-	TGTGCCAGCAGTGGACCTGACGGGGGGGTCGGCGCTTTCTTT	CASSGPDGGVGAFF
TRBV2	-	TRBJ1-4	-	TGTGCCAGCAGTGAAGGGCAGTTAGGGGAAAAACTGTTTTTT	CASSEGQLGEKLFF
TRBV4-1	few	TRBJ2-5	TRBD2	TGCGCCAGCTCTGTACGGACTAGCGGGAGTTGGGAGACCCAGTACTTC	CASSVRTSGSWETQYF
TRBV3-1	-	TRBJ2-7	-	TGTGCCTCGGGGTCCCTCTCCGACGAGCAGTACTTC	CASGSLSDEQYF
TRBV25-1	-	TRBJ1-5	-	TGTGCCAGCAGGAGGGCAGATTATCAGCCCCAGCATTTT	CASRRADYQPQHF
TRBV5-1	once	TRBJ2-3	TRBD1	TGCGCCAGCAGCTTGGAATTGCAAGGACAGGGGGGAGATACGCAGTATTTT	CASSLELQGQGGDTQYF
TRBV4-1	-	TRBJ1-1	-	TGCGCCAGCAGCCAGGGGGTTCACACTGAAGCTTTCTTT	CASSQGVHTEAFF
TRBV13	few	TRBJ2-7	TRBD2	TGTGCCAGCAGCAATAGCGGGGCCTCCTACGAGCAGTACTTC	CASSNSGASYEQYF
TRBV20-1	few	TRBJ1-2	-	TGCAGTGCAAGCTCGGGCTCTGATAACTATGGCTACACCTTC	CSASSGSDNYGYTF
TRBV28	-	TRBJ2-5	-	TGTGCCAGCAGTCCCCCCGGTGGCGGTAAAGAGACCCAGTACTTC	CASSPPGGGKETQYF
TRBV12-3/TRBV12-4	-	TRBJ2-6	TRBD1	TGTGCCAGCAGCCCTCAGGGGACAGTCTCTGGGGCCAACGTCCTGACTTTC	CASSPQGTVSGANVLTF
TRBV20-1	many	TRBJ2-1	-	TGCAGTGCTAGAATCCCGGGAACCCGCTCCTACAATGAGCAGTTCTTC	CSARIPGTRSYNEQFF
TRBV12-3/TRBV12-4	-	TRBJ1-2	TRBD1	TGTGCCAGCAGGAACGCAGGGGGGTATGGCTACACCTTC	CASRNAGGYGYTF
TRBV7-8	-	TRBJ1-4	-	TGTGCCAGCAGCCACCCATCGCAAATGAGAACCCAAAGGGGGGAGGAAAAACTGTTTTTT	CASSHPSQMRTQRGEEKLFF
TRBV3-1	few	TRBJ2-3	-	TGTGCCAGCAGCCAAGAGGCCTCTAGCGTCACAGATACGCAGTATTTT	CASSQEASSVTDTQYF